Below are 25 T cell receptor beta chains sequenced from a single sample in a study of CDR3 diversity in severe acne. From the PCR reads, TCRdb called clonotypes with MiXCR, one entry per CDR3 protein. The table includes more than 85,000 distinct CDR3 sequences, about half detected once. The sequenced material came from blood. All receptors derive from a male donor in good health, serving as a control.

The chain employs TRBV7-3 and TRBJ1-1, with a tentative D call TRBD1 (5 bases). Between the trimmed V and J ends, which lost 5 bases and 8 bases, there was a span of 15 bases. The CDR3 runs to 13 residues. The germline V gene has CDR1 SGHTA and CDR2 FQGTGA. CDR3 DNA sequence: TGTGCCAGCAGCCAGAGTAGGACAATCGAAGCTTTCTTT. It yields the protein CASSQSRTIEAFF.

This clonotype was detected many times. CDR3 DNA: TGTGCCAGTAGCGACAGTCACACCGGAGGGCTGTTTTTT. Translation: CASSDSHTGGLFF. This chain joins TRBV19 and TRBJ2-2; D assignment may be TRBD1 or TRBD2 (5 bases each). The CDR3 length is 13 residues. With 6 bases removed from V and 13 bases from J, the gap between germline ends came to 18 bases. CDR1 and CDR2 (germline): LNHDA, SQIVND (reference sequence).

This sequence joins TRBV19 and TRBJ2-5; 7 positions agree with TRBD2. The ends lost 5 bases at V and 5 bases at J; junction bases unmatched: 8. The CDR3 covers 14 residues. CDR1 and CDR2 (germline): LNHDA, SQIVND (reference sequence). CDR3 bases: TGTGCCAGTAGTTCGGGCGGCGGGAGTGAGACCCAGTACTTC. This gives the protein CASSSGGGSETQYF.

The gene calls are TRBV20-1 and TRBJ2-2, with D possibly matching TRBD2 (6 bases). From germline, CDR1 is DFQATT and CDR2 SNEGSKA (reference sequence). This CDR3 comprises 19 residues. V was pared by 3 bases and J by 1 base, with 24 bases between. The CDR3 DNA reads TGCAGTGCTAGGTCTGGGGGTTGGGAGGAAACGGTGAACACCGGGGAGCTGTTTTTT. Amino acid sequence: CSARSGGWEETVNTGELFF.

The table lists this clonotype with a few counts. CDR3 nucleotides: TGTGCCAGCAGCTTAGCGGGAGGAAACACCATATATTTT. This codes for CASSLAGGNTIYF. This chain links TRBV7-2 with TRBJ1-3; no clear D gene. Germline-derived CDR1 and CDR2 are SGHTA and FQGNSA. This CDR3 is built from 13 residues. The V and J ends lost 0 bases and 4 bases respectively, with 4 bases between them.

With regard to this clonotype: At one of its ends the junction is not consistent with the germline gene, which may arise from a read error. The rearrangement uses TRBV5-6 and TRBJ1-5; D not resolved. This CDR3 is 12 amino acids long. Germline lookup yields CDR1 SGHDT and CDR2 YYEEEE. CDR3: CAGSLESQPQHF. The CDR3 nucleotides are TGTGCCGGCAGCTTGGAGAGTCAGCCCCAGCATTTT.

The gene calls are TRBV29-1 and TRBJ2-7; 13 bases line up with TRBD2. This CDR3 has 14 amino acids. V lost 6 bases and J lost 0; bases outside the gene matches: 2. Per the germline V gene, CDR1 is SQVTM and CDR2 is ANQGSEA. The CDR3 sequence: CSVGLAGSSYEQYF. CDR3 DNA sequence: TGCAGCGTGGGACTAGCGGGATCCTCCTACGAGCAGTACTTC.

The rearrangement links TRBV2 to TRBJ2-2; TRBD2 agrees at 7 bases. The germline gives CDR1 SNHLY, CDR2 FYNNEI. Germline trimming cut 4 bases from V and 1 base from J; bases unmatched to any gene: 3. This CDR3 comprises 15 residues. CDR3 sequence (DNA): TGTGCCAGCAGTGTGGGCGGGGGGAACACCGGGGAGCTGTTTTTT. Residues: CASSVGGGNTGELFF.

The V call is TRBV20-1, the J call TRBJ1-1, with 7 nucleotides matching TRBD1. The CDR3 is made up of 14 amino acids. The J segment lost 7 bases and the V segment lost 6 bases, leaving 14 bases of the junction unmatched. Germline V gene lookup returns CDR1 DFQATT and CDR2 SNEGSKA (reference sequence). CDR3 bases: TGCAGTGCCGTCGTTGGGGCAGGGGGGCTTGAAGCTTTCTTT. This encodes CSAVVGAGGLEAFF.

The rearrangement links TRBV6-1 to TRBJ2-7, with D tentatively TRBD1 (5 bases). The V and J ends lost 2 bases and 5 bases respectively, with 19 bases between them. The CDR3 spans 16 residues. Per the germline V gene, CDR1 is MNHNS and CDR2 is SASEGT. The CDR3 region is CASSEPGAGHKDEQYF. The CDR3 bases are TGTGCCAGCAGTGAACCCGGAGCAGGGCACAAAGACGAGCAGTACTTC.

Comments on this clonotype: This may stem from a read error, because a much larger clone lies one nucleotide away. The chain uses TRBV7-8 and TRBJ2-1, with 8 bases matching TRBD2. The CDR3 has 14 amino acids. CDR1 and CDR2 (germline): SGHVS, FQNEAQ. The DNA for the CDR3 is TGTGCCAGCCGGCCGGGACTAGGCGCTAATGAGCAGCTCTTC. This encodes CASRPGLGANEQLF.

V gene TRBV7-2 combines with J gene TRBJ2-2; D remains ambiguous. This CDR3 is 14 amino acids long. Germline V gene sequence: CDR1 SGHTA, CDR2 FQGNSA. V lost 1 base and J 7 bases, leaving 10 bases between the germline ends. The CDR3 bases are TGTGCCAGCAGCTTAGACCGCAGGATCGGGGAGCTGTTTTTT. Protein sequence: CASSLDRRIGELFF.

This clonotype was detected only a few times. The chain carries TRBV29-1 and TRBJ2-2; weak D call: TRBD1 (8 bases). V was pared by 6 bases and J by 6 bases, with 17 bases between. The CDR3 loop spans 14 amino acids. The germline CDR1 and CDR2 sequences are SQVTM and ANQGSEA. CDR3 sequence (DNA): TGCAGCGTCCAGGGGGCGGGAGTGGCCGGGGAGCTGTTTTTT. Amino acid sequence: CSVQGAGVAGELFF.

The chain uses TRBV6-5 and TRBJ2-7; 7 bases agree with TRBD2. The V and J ends lost 0 bases and 5 bases, in that order; junction bases with no gene match: 7. In germline, CDR1 is MNHEY, CDR2 SVGAGI. This CDR3 has 15 amino acids. The CDR3 sequence: CASSYSGGSFDEQYF. In DNA form, the CDR3 reads TGTGCCAGCAGTTACTCAGGCGGGAGTTTTGACGAGCAGTACTTC.

Of note for this clonotype: The CDR3 end shows no conserved phenylalanine or tryptophan, and so a read error is likely. The genes are TRBV5-1 and TRBJ1-1; TRBD1 is a possible D gene (6 bases). The V gene's germline CDR1 is SGHRS and CDR2 YFSETQ. V lost 2 bases, J lost 1 base, and 12 bases lay in between. CDR3 length: 15 residues. The CDR3 DNA follows: TGCGCCAGCAGCTTTAACAGGGCAACGAACACTGAAGCTTTCCTT. Its translation is CASSFNRATNTEAFL.

The rearrangement uses TRBV7-9 and TRBJ2-5, with 11 nucleotides matching TRBD2. The trim removed 5 bases at V and 3 bases at J, leaving 17 bases unmatched. This CDR3 region has 19 residues. CDR1 SEHNR and CDR2 FQNEAQ come from the germline V gene (reference sequence). CDR3 sequence: CASSHAGRLAGSGEETQYF. The CDR3 DNA reads TGTGCCAGCAGCCATGCCGGGAGACTAGCGGGATCAGGTGAAGAGACCCAGTACTTC.

This clonotype appeared a few times. The chain has TRBV19 and TRBJ1-1; D gene unclear. CDR3 size: 12 residues. CDR1 and CDR2 (germline): LNHDA, SQIVND (reference sequence). Trimming left V 3 bases short and J 7 bases short, with 9 bases between. The CDR3 is CASSMQYNEAFF. CDR3 coding DNA: TGTGCCAGTAGTATGCAGTACAATGAAGCTTTCTTT.

As to this clonotype: A read error may be the cause here, since a much bigger clone is one base away. V is TRBV29-1 and J is TRBJ1-1; a possible D gene is TRBD1 (5 bases). The CDR3 length is 13 residues. CDR1 and CDR2 from the germline V gene are SQVTM and ANQGSEA. CDR3 amino acids: CGVEVGGEPEAFF. As DNA, the CDR3 is TGCGGCGTTGAAGTAGGAGGGGAGCCTGAAGCTTTCTTT.

This chain uses TRBV2 with TRBJ1-1; tentative D call: TRBD1 (5 bases). The CDR3 contains 12 residues. The V gene lost 4 bases and the J gene lost 4 bases, with 7 bases spanning the gap. The germline gives CDR1 SNHLY, CDR2 FYNNEI. The CDR3 spells CASSAGFTEAFF. CDR3 DNA sequence: TGTGCCAGCAGTGCAGGGTTCACTGAAGCTTTCTTT.

The chain carries TRBV4-1 and TRBJ2-7; possible D gene TRBD1, 5 bases. The ends were cut back, 5 bases at V and 6 bases at J, with 20 bases in the middle. The CDR3 length is 15 residues. Germline V lookup: CDR1 MGHRA, CDR2 YSYEKL. CDR3 region: CASSAPGLGVSEQYF. CDR3 DNA sequence: TGCGCCAGCAGCGCACCCGGGCTAGGGGTATCCGAGCAGTACTTC.

A note on this clonotype: One junction end does not reproduce the germline sequence, and a read error may be involved. CDR3 DNA: TGTGCTAGCAGTCTTGGACAGAGTGACACCGGGGAGCTGTTTTTT. Protein: CASSLGQSDTGELFF. This chain connects TRBV7-7 to TRBJ2-2; D might be TRBD1 (6 bases). The CDR3 totals 15 residues. The germline V gene encodes CDR1 SSHAT and CDR2 FNYEAQ (reference sequence).

The chain recombines TRBV5-1 with TRBJ1-2, with 7 nucleotides matching TRBD1. The V gene end was trimmed by 2 bases and the J gene end by 0 bases; junction bases not matched to a gene: 4. There are 15 residues in the CDR3. The V gene's germline CDR1 is SGHRS and CDR2 YFSETQ. The DNA of the CDR3 is TGCGCCAGCAGCTTCAGGGGGGCCGCTAACTATGGCTACACCTTC. This encodes CASSFRGAANYGYTF.

This clonotype occurred many times. J is TRBJ1-2 and V is TRBV15; D is possibly TRBD1 (6 bases). V lost 1 base and J 1 base, leaving 13 bases between the germline ends. Germline loops: CDR1 LNHNV, CDR2 YYDKDF (reference sequence). The length of the CDR3 is 16 residues. CDR3 residues: CATSRVAGAGNYGYTF. DNA for the CDR3: TGTGCCACCAGCAGAGTGGCGGGGGCGGGTAACTATGGCTACACCTTC.

The chain couples TRBV6-1 to TRBJ2-3, with 9 bases lining up with TRBD2. Trimming at V came to 6 bases and at J to 12 bases, leaving 10 bases not matched to a gene. Germline V gene lookup returns CDR1 MNHNS and CDR2 SASEGT. The CDR3 is 13 residues long. The CDR3 is CASSTRTSENQYF. The CDR3, as DNA: TGTGCCAGCAGCACGAGGACTAGCGAGAATCAGTATTTT.

In its sample, this clonotype was seen many times. The chain carries TRBV20-1 and TRBJ1-2, with D possibly being TRBD1 (5 bases). V lost 3 bases, J lost 5 bases, and 13 bases lay in between. Germline V CDR1 and CDR2: DFQATT, SNEGSKA (reference sequence). This CDR3 is built from 13 residues. The chain's CDR3 is CSASPGTFYGYTF. Written as DNA, the CDR3 is TGCAGTGCTAGCCCCGGGACGTTTTATGGCTACACCTTC.